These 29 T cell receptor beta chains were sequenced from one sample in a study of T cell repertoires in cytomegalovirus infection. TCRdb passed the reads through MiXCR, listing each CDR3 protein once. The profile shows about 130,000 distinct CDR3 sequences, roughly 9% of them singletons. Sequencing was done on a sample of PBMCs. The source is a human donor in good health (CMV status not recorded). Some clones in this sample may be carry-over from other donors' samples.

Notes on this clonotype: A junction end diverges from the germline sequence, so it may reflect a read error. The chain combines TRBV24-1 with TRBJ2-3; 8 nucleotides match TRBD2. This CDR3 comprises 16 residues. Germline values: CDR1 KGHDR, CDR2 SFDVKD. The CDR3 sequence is CATSDSGGPRTNTQYF. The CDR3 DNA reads TGTGCCACCAGTGATAGCGGGGGCCCTCGCACAAATACGCAGTATTTT.

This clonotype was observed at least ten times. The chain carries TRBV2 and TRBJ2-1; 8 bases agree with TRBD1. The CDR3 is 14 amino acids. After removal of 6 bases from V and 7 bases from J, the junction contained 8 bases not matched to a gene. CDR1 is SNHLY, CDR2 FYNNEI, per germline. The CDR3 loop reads CASRGTGTGNEQFF. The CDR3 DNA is TGTGCCAGCAGGGGGACAGGAACGGGAAATGAGCAGTTCTTC.

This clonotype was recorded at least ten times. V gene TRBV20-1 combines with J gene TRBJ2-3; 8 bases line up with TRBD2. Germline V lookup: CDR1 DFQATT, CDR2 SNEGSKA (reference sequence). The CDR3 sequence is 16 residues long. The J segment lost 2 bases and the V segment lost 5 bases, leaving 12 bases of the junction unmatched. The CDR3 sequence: CSARGIQRGNTDTQYF. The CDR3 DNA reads TGCAGTGCTCGTGGGATCCAGCGGGGGAACACAGATACGCAGTATTTT.

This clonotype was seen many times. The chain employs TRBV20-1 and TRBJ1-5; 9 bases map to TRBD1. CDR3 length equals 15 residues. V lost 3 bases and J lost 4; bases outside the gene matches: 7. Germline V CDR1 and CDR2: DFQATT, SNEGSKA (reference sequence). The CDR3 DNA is TGCAGTGCTAGTCCCGACAGGGGGGGGAATCAGCCCCAGCATTTT. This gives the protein CSASPDRGGNQPQHF.

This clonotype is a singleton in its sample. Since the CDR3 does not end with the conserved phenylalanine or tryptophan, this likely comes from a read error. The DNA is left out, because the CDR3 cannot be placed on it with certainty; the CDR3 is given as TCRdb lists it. Here the CDR3 reads CASSPTRTYEQCL. The J gene is TRBJ2-7, the V gene TRBV6-2 or TRBV6-3; the tabulated D call, TRBD2, remains unverified against the DNA. Germline V CDR1 and CDR2: MNHEY, SVGEGT. The CDR3 has 13 amino acids, counting both end residues.

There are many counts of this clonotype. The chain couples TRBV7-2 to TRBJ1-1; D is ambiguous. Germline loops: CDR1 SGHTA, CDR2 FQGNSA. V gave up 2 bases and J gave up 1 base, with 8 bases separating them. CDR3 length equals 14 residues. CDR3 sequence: CASSLTLPNTEAFF. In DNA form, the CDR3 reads TGTGCCAGCAGCTTAACACTGCCGAACACTGAAGCTTTCTTT. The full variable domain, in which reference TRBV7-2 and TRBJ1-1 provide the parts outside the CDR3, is GAGVSQSPSNKVTEKGKDVELRCDPISGHTALYWYRQSLGQGLEFLIYFQGNSAPDKSGLPSDRFSAERTGGSVSTLTIQRTQQEDSAVYLCASSLTLPNTEAFFGQGTRLTVV.

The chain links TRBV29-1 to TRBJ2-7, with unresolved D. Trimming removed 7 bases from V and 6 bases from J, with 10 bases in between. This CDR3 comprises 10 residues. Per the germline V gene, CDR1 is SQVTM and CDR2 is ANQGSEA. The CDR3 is CSAKGAEQYF. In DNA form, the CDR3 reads TGCAGCGCAAAAGGCGCCGAGCAGTACTTC.

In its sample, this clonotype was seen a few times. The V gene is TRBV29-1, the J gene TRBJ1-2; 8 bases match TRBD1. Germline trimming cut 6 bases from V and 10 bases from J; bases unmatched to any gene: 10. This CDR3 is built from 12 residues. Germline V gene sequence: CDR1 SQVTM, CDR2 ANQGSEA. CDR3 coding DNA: TGCAGCGTCACGGTCGGACAGGGAACCTACACCTTC. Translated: CSVTVGQGTYTF.

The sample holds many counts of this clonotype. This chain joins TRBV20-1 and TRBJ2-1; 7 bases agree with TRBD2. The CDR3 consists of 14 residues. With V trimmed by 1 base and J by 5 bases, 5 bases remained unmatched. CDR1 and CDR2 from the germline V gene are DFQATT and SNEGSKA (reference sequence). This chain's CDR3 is CSARAPGLNNEQFF. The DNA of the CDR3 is TGCAGTGCTAGAGCACCGGGACTAAACAATGAGCAGTTCTTC.

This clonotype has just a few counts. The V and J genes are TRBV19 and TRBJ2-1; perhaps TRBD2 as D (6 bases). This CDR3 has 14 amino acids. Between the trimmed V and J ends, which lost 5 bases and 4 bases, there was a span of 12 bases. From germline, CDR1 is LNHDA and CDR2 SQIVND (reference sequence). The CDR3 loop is CASSEAGIYNEQFF. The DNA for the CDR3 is TGTGCCAGTAGTGAGGCGGGGATTTACAATGAGCAGTTCTTC.

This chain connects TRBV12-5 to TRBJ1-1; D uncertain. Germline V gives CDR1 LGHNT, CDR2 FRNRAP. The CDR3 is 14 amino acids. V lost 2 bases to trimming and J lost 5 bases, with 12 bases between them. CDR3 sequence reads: CASGLPQVGTEAFF. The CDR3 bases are TGTGCTAGTGGTTTGCCCCAGGTAGGGACTGAAGCTTTCTTT.

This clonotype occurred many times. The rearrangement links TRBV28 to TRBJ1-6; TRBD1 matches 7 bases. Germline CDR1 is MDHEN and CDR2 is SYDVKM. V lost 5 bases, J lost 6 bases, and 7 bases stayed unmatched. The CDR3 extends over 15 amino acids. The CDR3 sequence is CASSPPGGGNSPLHF. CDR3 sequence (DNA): TGTGCCAGCAGTCCCCCAGGGGGTGGTAATTCACCCCTCCACTTT.

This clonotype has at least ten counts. DNA for the CDR3: TGTGCCAGCAGGCCCCCAGGGGAGGATGAGCAGTTCTTC. As protein: CASRPPGEDEQFF. The chain links TRBV12-3 or TRBV12-4 to TRBJ2-1; D may correspond to TRBD1 or TRBD2 (6 bases each). V was shortened by 6 bases and J by 8 bases, with 14 bases between the two germline ends. The CDR3 runs to 13 residues.

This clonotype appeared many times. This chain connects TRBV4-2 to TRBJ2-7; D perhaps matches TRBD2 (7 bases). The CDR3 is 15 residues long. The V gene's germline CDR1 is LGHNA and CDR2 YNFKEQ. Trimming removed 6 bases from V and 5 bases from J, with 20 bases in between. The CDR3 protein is CASSSVGGGLHEQYF. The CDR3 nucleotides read TGTGCCAGCAGTTCCGTAGGGGGGGGGCTCCACGAGCAGTACTTC.

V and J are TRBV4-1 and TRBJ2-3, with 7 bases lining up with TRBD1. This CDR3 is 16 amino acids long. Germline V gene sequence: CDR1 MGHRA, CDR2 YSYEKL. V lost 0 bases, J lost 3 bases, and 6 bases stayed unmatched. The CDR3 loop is CASSQEPEGATDTQYF. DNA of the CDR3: TGCGCCAGCAGCCAAGAACCAGAGGGGGCGACAGATACGCAGTATTTT.

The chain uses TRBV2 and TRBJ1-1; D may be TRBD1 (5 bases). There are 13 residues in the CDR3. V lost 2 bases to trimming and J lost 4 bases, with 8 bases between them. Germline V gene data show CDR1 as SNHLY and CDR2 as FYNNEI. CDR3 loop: CASSEQGSTEAFF. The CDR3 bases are TGTGCCAGCAGTGAACAGGGTAGCACTGAAGCTTTCTTT.

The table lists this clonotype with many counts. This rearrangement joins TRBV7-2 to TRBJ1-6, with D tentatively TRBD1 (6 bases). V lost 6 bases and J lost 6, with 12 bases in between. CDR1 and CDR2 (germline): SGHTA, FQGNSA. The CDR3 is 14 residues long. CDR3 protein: CASRVTGFNSPLHF. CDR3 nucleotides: TGTGCCAGCAGGGTCACAGGGTTTAATTCACCCCTCCACTTT.

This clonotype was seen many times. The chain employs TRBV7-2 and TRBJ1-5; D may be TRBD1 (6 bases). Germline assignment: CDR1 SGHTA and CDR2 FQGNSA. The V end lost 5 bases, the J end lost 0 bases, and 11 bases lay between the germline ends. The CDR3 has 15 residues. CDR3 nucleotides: TGTGCCAGCAGCCTGGACAGTAATAGCAATCAGCCCCAGCATTTT. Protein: CASSLDSNSNQPQHF.

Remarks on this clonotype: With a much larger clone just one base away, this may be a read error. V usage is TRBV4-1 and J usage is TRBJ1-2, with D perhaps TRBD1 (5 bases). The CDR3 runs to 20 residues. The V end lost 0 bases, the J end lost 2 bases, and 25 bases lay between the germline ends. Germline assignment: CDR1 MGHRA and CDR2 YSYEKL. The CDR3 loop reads CASSQDPAPGGGTKNYGYTF. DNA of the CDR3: TGCGCCAGCAGCCAAGATCCCGCCCCGGGGGGGGGGACTAAAAACTATGGCTACACCTTC.

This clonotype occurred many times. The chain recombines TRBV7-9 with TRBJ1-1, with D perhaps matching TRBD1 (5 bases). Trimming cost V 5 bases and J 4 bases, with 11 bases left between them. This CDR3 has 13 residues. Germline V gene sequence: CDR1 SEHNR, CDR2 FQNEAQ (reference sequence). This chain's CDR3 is CASSPWGTTEAFF. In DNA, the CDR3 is TGTGCCAGCAGCCCCTGGGGCACCACTGAAGCTTTCTTT. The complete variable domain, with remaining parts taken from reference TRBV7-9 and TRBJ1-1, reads DTGVSQNPRHKITKRGQNVTFRCDPISEHNRLYWYRQTLGQGPEFLTYFQNEAQLEKSRLLSDRFSAERPKGSFSTLEIQRTEQGDSAMYLCASSPWGTTEAFFGQGTRLTVV.

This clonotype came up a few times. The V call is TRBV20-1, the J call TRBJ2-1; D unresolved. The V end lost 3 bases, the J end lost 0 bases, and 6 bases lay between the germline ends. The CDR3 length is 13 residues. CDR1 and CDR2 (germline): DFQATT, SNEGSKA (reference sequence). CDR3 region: CSASQSSYNEQFF. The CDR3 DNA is TGCAGTGCTAGCCAGTCCTCCTACAATGAGCAGTTCTTC.

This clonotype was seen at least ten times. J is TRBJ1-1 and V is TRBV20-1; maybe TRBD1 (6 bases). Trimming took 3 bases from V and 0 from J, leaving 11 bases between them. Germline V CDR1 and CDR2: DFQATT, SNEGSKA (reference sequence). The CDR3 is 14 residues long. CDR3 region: CSARAGAMNTEAFF. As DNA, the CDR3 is TGCAGTGCTAGGGCAGGGGCCATGAACACTGAAGCTTTCTTT.

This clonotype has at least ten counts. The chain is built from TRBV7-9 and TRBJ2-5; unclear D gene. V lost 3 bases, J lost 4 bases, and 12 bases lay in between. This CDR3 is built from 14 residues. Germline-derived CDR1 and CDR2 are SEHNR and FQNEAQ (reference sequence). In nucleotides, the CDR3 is TGTGCCAGCAGCTTGGACCCTCTGGGAGAGACCCAGTACTTC. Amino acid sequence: CASSLDPLGETQYF. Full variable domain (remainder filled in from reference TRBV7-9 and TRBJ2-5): DTGVSQNPRHKITKRGQNVTFRCDPISEHNRLYWYRQTLGQGPEFLTYFQNEAQLEKSRLLSDRFSAERPKGSFSTLEIQRTEQGDSAMYLCASSLDPLGETQYFGPGTRLLVL.

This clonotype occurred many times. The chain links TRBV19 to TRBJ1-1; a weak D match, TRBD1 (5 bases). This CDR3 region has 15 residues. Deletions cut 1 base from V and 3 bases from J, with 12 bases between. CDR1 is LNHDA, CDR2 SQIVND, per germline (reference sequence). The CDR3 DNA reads TGTGCCAGTAGTATAGGTCAGGGATCGGACACTGAAGCTTTCTTT. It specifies CASSIGQGSDTEAFF.

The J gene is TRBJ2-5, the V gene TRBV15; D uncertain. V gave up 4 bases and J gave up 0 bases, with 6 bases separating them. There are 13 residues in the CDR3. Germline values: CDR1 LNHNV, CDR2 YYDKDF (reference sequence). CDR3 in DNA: TGTGCCACCAGCAACCGGGACCAAGAGACCCAGTACTTC. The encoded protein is CATSNRDQETQYF.

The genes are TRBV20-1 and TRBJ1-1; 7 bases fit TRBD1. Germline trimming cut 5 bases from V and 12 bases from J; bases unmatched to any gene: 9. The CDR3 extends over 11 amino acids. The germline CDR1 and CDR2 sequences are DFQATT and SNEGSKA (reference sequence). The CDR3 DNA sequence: TGCAGTGCTGGGACAGCCAAGGCAACTTTCTTT. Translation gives CSAGTAKATFF.

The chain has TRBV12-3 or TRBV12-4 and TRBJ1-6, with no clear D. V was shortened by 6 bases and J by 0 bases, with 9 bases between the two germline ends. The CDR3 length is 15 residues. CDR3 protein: CASRGSSSYNSPLHF. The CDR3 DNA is TGTGCCAGCAGGGGGAGCAGCTCCTATAATTCACCCCTCCACTTT.

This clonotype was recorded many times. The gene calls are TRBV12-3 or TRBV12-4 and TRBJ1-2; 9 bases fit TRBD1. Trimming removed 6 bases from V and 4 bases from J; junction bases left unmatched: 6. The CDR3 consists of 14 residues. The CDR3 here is CASRRQGVGYGYTF. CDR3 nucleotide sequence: TGTGCCAGCAGAAGACAGGGGGTAGGCTATGGCTACACCTTC.

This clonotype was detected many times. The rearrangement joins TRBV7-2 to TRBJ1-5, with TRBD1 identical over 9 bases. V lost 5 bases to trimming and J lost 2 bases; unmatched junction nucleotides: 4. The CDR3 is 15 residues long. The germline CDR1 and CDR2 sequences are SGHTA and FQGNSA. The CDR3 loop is CASSPRTGGNQPQHF. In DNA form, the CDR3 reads TGTGCCAGCAGCCCGCGGACAGGGGGCAATCAGCCCCAGCATTTT.